This T cell receptor (beta chain) is drawn from a study of cytomegalovirus exposure and HLA in healthy donors. General study findings and limits: Presence/absence analyses assumed roughly uniform sequencing depth across donors. TCR beta V- and J-gene trimming, according to a later analysis, was linked to a missense DCLRE1C variant.

CDR1 and CDR2 (germline): SGHTA, FQGTGA. The CDR3 extends over 19 amino acids. Between the trimmed V and J ends, which lost 4 bases and 1 base, there was a span of 25 bases. Comments on this clone: Its matching antigen is unknown.

This PCR relied on a set of 60 Vbeta primers and 13 Jbeta primers. Per the original data handling: The count from a later analysis was about 80 million unique TCR beta chains, around 11 million of them shared. The protocol was immunoSEQ multiplex PCR, while the TCRdb copy is restricted to in-frame clones and leaves out a portion. V and J calls plus clone size are reproduced from that table; the DNA served to infer D and trimming. The data hold about 160,000 clones, with about 68% observed a single time. This receptor was identified in a female donor in good health and CMV-seronegative. The chain has TRBV7-3 and TRBJ1-1; maybe TRBD1 (6 bases). The sample was PBMCs. As DNA, the CDR3 is TGTGCCAGCAGCTCCAAACCCACAGGGTCCCCTATGGCGAACACTGAAGCTTTCTTT. This translates into CASSSKPTGSPMANTEAFF.